A selection of T cell receptor beta chains follows, all from one sample in a study of early T cells in non-severe SARS-CoV-2 infection. MiXCR was run by TCRdb on the 5' RACE reads, yielding one entry per CDR3 protein. The table lists roughly 29,000 distinct CDR3 sequences, roughly 3% of them singletons. The sample comprised whole blood. These receptors were obtained from an adult who was a healthcare worker with PCR-confirmed SARS-CoV-2 infection or an uninfected control (not recorded which). CDR3s include the opening cysteine and the closing phenylalanine or tryptophan. The order of the fields is D gene, J gene, V gene, clone size, CDR3 DNA, CDR3 protein. The D gene is left open where the match is weak. For some rows the clone size is stated as once, few or many, or as a class when expanded; others skip it.

TRBD2,TRBJ2-5,TRBV30,many,TGTGCCTGGAGAGGGGACTACCAGGGAGAGACCCAGTACTTC,CAWRGDYQGETQYF
NA,TRBJ1-1,TRBV5-4,many,TGTGCCAGCAGCCTAATCGGGACGGACCAGAACCCTATGAACACTGAAGCTTTCTTT,CASSLIGTDQNPMNTEAFF
NA,TRBJ1-5,TRBV3-1,many,TGTGCCAGCAGCCGGTCCCGAGGTCAGCCCCAGCATTTT,CASSRSRGQPQHF
NA,TRBJ1-1,TRBV2,many,TGTGCCAGCAGTGATACTGGGGACTCAAGGGGCACTGAAGCTTTCTTT,CASSDTGDSRGTEAFF
NA,TRBJ2-2,TRBV11-2,many,TGTGCCAGCAGCTTAAGCCAGGGTTACGCCGGGGAGCTGTTTTTT,CASSLSQGYAGELFF
TRBD2,TRBJ2-2,TRBV10-1,many,TGCGCCAGCAGTACTAGCGGGCCTCCGAACACCGGGGAGCTGTTTTTT,CASSTSGPPNTGELFF
NA,TRBJ2-3,TRBV5-6,many,TGTGCCAGCAGCCCGGGACTTGACATGGACATCACAGATACGCAGTATTTT,CASSPGLDMDITDTQYF
TRBD2,TRBJ2-5,TRBV5-1,many,TGCGCCAGCAGCTTGATGGTAGCGGGGGGGCAAGAGACCCAGTACTTC,CASSLMVAGGQETQYF
TRBD1,TRBJ1-2,TRBV12-5,many,TGTGCTAGTGGTTCTCCGACAGGGGGTAACTATGGCTACACCTTC,CASGSPTGGNYGYTF
TRBD2,TRBJ2-1,TRBV12-3/TRBV12-4,many,TGTGCCACTGGGCTGGGGGGGAATGAGCAGTTCTTC,CATGLGGNEQFF
NA,TRBJ1-5,TRBV20-1,NA,TGCAGTGCTAGAGGACGGGAGAATCAGCCCCAGCATTTT,CSARGRENQPQHF
NA,TRBJ1-1,TRBV7-7,few,TGTGCCAGCAGCCTCACCCCCGGCACTGAAGCTTTCTTT,CASSLTPGTEAFF
NA,TRBJ1-2,TRBV28,many,TGTGCCAGCAGTTTGGGACATCGGAACTATGGCTACACCTTC,CASSLGHRNYGYTF
NA,TRBJ2-5,TRBV10-2,many,TGCGCCAGCAGTGTTTCTCCAGCTCCATCAGAGACCCAGTACTTC,CASSVSPAPSETQYF
NA,TRBJ1-2,TRBV20-1,many,TGCAGTGTTTCAAGGGGGGCCTATGGCTACACCTTC,CSVSRGAYGYTF
NA,TRBJ1-1,TRBV29-1,few,TGCAGCGTTGCACCGAACACTGAAGCTTTCTTT,CSVAPNTEAFF
NA,TRBJ1-2,TRBV4-2,many,TGTGCCAGCAGCCTTACGAATGAAAACTATGGCTACACCTTC,CASSLTNENYGYTF
NA,TRBJ2-2,TRBV2,many,TGTGCCAGCAGTCAAATTTGGACCGGGGAGCTGTTTTTT,CASSQIWTGELFF
TRBD1,TRBJ2-2,TRBV10-3,many,TGTGCCATCAGATCGACAGGGGGTGACACCGGGGAGCTGTTTTTT,CAIRSTGGDTGELFF
TRBD2,TRBJ2-2,TRBV6-1,many,TGTGCCAGCAGTGAAGGACTAGCGGGGGCGGGGAACACCGGGGAGCTGTTTTTT,CASSEGLAGAGNTGELFF